This is a list of T cell receptor beta chains from one sample in a study of T cells expressing NK-cell markers. After re-calling the 5' RACE reads, TCRdb lists one entry per CDR3 protein, DNA absent. The sample data list 350,000 to 400,000 distinct CDR3 sequences. The specimen was blood T cells: a sorted CD56 or NKG2C T cell subset, CD4+ or CD8+ T cells, or bulk PBMC T cells (not recorded which). The receptors here all came from a woman between 50 and 59 years old in good health. Each CDR3 is given with its conserved first and last residue.

j_call cdr3_length v_call cdr3_aa
TRBJ2-2 14 TRBV4-1 CASSRSGGGEELFF
TRBJ2-2 15 TRBV5-1 CASSLRTDRDGELFF
TRBJ2-7 12 TRBV29-1 CSVGQTDYEQYF
TRBJ2-6 15 TRBV5-1 CASSGRFGGANVLTF
TRBJ1-4 15 TRBV24-1 CATSEPTGTNEKLFF
TRBJ2-2 18 TRBV5-5 CASSPARGTGFYAGELFF
TRBJ1-6 13 TRBV28 CASTPPGDSPLHF
TRBJ2-5 14 TRBV4-2 CASSQEGGQETQYF
TRBJ2-1 16 TRBV15 CATSRGLRGGTNEQFF
TRBJ1-1 15 TRBV15 CATSRGDLRNTEAFF
TRBJ2-7 11 TRBV5-1 CASSLGYEQYF
TRBJ1-2 13 TRBV20-1 CSARVVPNYGYTF
TRBJ1-1 12 TRBV28 CASSPLTGGAFF
TRBJ2-1 15 TRBV5-1 CASSASGDSYNEQFF
TRBJ2-1 16 TRBV9 CASSVGQGIAVGEQFF
TRBJ2-1 16 TRBV2 CASRGGQGARYNEQFF
TRBJ1-5 14 TRBV2 CASSEGRLNQPQHF
TRBJ1-5 20 TRBV12-3/TRBV12-4 CASSRNGQGAGEDSNQPQHF
TRBJ2-1 15 TRBV20-1 CSARDSSGRRHEQFF
TRBJ2-3 13 TRBV5-1 CASSLGSTDTQYF
TRBJ1-1 12 TRBV29-1 CSGRQTNTEAFF
TRBJ1-1 14 TRBV6-6 CASSLEQRNTEAFF
TRBJ1-5 13 TRBV5-6 CASSRDSNQPQHF
TRBJ2-3 18 TRBV7-9 CASSALPAGQGKLNTQYF
TRBJ2-7 14 TRBV12-3/TRBV12-4 CASSLSRGSREQYF
TRBJ2-1 15 TRBV29-1 CSVWPPGTSGNEQFF
TRBJ2-1 14 TRBV29-1 CSVGFPSENNEQFF
TRBJ2-2 13 TRBV29-1 CSVGETGPGELFF
TRBJ2-4 15 TRBV20-1 CSVTKTASEANIQYF
TRBJ2-1 13 TRBV21-1 CASRERRVNEQFF
TRBJ1-1 17 TRBV7-3 CASSLIGRGLTNTEAFF
TRBJ2-5 20 TRBV11-3 CASSLALAGLGGGYQETQYF
TRBJ2-7 14 TRBV12-3/TRBV12-4 CASSRGGGPFEQYF
TRBJ2-3 17 TRBV29-1 CSASLGTSFGSTDTQYF
TRBJ2-7 15 TRBV20-1 CSASQSQQAPYEQYF
TRBJ2-2 15 TRBV11-3 CASSDPQGNTGELFF
TRBJ2-6 16 TRBV5-1 CASMVGQPSGANVLTF
TRBJ1-4 15 TRBV15 CATSRVTGLVEKLFF
TRBJ2-5 17 TRBV5-1 CASSLGTSGGAWETQYF
TRBJ1-1 14 TRBV7-3 CASRLQGYLTEAFF
TRBJ2-7 15 TRBV5-1 CASSLVPGIPDEQYF
TRBJ2-5 14 TRBV20-1 CSAREPLFQETQYF
TRBJ2-2 16 TRBV2 CASSYLAPANTGELFF
TRBJ1-3 15 TRBV11-2 CASSSNRVSGNTIYF
TRBJ2-2 16 TRBV20-1 CSASKHRASVGGELFF
TRBJ2-7 13 TRBV5-1 CASSLALDLEQYF
TRBJ2-3 12 TRBV9 CASSPSEDTQYF
TRBJ2-5 15 TRBV9 CASSVRGRGIETQYF
TRBJ2-2 13 TRBV12-3/TRBV12-4 CASTRTSAGELFF
TRBJ2-4 18 TRBV4-1 CASSQVSVAPLAKNIQYF
TRBJ2-7 13 TRBV4-1 CASRAGSSGEQYF
TRBJ2-3 14 TRBV2 CASNGVWGEDTQYF
TRBJ1-5 15 TRBV6-1 CASSEEGQGNQPQHF
TRBJ1-3 13 TRBV6-6 CASSETLGNTIYF
TRBJ2-2 14 TRBV10-1 CASSASGPTGELFF
TRBJ1-5 13 TRBV6-5 CASSPGTVGPQHF
TRBJ1-4 14 TRBV20-1 CSAIKGGLNEKLFF
TRBJ2-1 15 TRBV4-2 CASSLPGLAYNEQFF
TRBJ2-7 14 TRBV19 CASTRTGISYEQYF